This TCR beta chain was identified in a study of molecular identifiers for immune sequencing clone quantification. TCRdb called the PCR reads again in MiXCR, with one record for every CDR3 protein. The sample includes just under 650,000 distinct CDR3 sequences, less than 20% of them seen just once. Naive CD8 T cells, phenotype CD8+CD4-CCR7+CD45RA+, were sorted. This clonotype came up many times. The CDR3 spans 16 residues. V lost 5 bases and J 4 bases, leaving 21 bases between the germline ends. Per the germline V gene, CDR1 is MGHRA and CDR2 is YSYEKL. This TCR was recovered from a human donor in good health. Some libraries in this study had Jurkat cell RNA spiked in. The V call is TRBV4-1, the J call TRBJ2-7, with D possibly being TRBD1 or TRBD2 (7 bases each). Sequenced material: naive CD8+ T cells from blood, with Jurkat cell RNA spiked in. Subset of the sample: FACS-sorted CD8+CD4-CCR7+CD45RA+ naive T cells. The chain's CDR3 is CASSEGVRQGLYEQYF. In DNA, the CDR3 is TGCGCCAGCAGCGAAGGGGTTCGACAGGGACTATACGAGCAGTACTTC.